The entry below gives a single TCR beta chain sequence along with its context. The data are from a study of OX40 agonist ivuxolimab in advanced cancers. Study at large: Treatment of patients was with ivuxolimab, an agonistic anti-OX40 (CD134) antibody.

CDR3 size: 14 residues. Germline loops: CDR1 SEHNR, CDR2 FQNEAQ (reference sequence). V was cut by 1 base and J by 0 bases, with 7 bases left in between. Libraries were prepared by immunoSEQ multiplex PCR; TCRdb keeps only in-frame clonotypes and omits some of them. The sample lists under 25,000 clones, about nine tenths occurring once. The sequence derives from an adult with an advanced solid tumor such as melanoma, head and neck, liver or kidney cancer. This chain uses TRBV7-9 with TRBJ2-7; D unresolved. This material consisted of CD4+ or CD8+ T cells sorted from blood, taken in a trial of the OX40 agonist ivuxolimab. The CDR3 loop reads CASSLEVGSYEQYF. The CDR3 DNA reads TGTGCCAGCAGCTTAGAGGTCGGCTCCTACGAGCAGTACTTC.